The text below deals with one T cell receptor (beta chain). A second about 7 to 11 cycle PCR used barcoded and J-beta primers. A single record per CDR3 protein comes from TCRdb applying MiXCR to the 5' RACE reads. The sample includes 1.5 million to 2 million distinct CDR3 sequences, about 50% of them seen just once. This specimen belongs to a study of blood T cells in healthy people across ages. Germline loops: CDR1 SGHTA, CDR2 FQGNSA. The CDR3 extends over 14 amino acids. Trimming stripped 5 bases from V and 4 bases from J, with 14 bases between. Sequencing used blood. The chain couples TRBV7-2 to TRBJ1-2; no clear D gene. This receptor was identified in a woman aged 40 to 49 in good health. The CDR3 reads CASSQTVDGYGYTF. The DNA for the CDR3 is TGTGCCAGCAGCCAGACCGTAGACGGCTATGGCTACACCTTC. The entire variable domain, with the rest obtained from reference TRBV7-2 and TRBJ1-2, is as follows: GAGVSQSPSNKVTEKGKDVELRCDPISGHTALYWYRQSLGQGLEFLIYFQGNSAPDKSGLPSDRFSAERTGGSVSTLTIQRTQQEDSAVYLCASSQTVDGYGYTFGSGTRLTVV.